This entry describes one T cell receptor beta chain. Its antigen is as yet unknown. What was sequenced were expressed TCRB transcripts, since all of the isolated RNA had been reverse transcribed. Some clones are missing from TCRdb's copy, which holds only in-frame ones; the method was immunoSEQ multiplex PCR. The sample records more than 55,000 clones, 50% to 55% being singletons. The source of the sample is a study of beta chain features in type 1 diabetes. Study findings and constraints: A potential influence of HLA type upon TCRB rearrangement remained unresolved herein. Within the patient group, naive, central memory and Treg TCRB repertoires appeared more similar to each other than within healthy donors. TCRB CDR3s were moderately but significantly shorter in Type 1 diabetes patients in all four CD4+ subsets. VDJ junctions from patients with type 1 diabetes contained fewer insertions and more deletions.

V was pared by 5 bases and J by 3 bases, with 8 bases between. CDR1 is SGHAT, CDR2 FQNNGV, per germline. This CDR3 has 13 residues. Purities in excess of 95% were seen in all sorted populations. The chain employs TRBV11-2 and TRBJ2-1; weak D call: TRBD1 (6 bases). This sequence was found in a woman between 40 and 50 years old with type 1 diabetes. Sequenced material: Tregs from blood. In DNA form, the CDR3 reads TGTGCCAGCAGCCTGGACAGCTACAATGAGCAGTTCTTC. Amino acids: CASSLDSYNEQFF.